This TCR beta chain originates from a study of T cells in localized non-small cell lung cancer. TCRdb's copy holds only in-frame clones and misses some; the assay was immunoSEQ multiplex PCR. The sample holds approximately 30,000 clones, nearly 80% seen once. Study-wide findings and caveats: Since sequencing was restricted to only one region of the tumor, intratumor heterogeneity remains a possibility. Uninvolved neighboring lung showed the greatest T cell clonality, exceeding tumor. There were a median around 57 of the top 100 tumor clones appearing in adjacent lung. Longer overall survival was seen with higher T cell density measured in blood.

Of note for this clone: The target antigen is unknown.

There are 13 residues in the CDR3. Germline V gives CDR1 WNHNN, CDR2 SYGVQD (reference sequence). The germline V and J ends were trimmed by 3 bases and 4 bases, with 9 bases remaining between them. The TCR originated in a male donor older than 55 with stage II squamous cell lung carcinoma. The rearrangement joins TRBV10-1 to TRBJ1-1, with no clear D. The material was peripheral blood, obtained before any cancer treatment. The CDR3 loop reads CASSDKWRTEAFF. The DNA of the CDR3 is TGCGCCAGCAGTGATAAGTGGCGCACTGAAGCTTTCTTT.